This TCR beta chain was recorded in a study of CD8 T cells in ankylosing spondylitis. About this clonotype itself: A much larger clonotype is one base distant, so this may be a read error.

One entry per CDR3 protein, called by TCRdb with MiXCR from the 5' RACE reads. In the table there are around 300,000 distinct CDR3 sequences, 11% of which are singletons. The CDR3 has 17 residues. The germline V gene encodes CDR1 DFQATT and CDR2 SNEGSKA (reference sequence). This TCR was recovered from a female donor with ankylosing spondylitis or in good health (not recorded which). The sample comprised blood, either unsorted or a sorted T cell fraction (not recorded which). The chain couples TRBV20-1 to TRBJ2-1; 7 nucleotides match TRBD2. CDR3 residues: CCAPRNGRLAGYNEQFF. CDR3 in DNA: TGCTGTGCTCCCCGGAATGGCAGACTAGCTGGCTACAATGAGCAGTTCTTC.